In its sample, the clone carrying this TCR beta chain was seen once. Trimming shortened V by 11 bases and J by 0 bases, and 11 bases separated the two germline ends. In germline, CDR1 is SGHTA, CDR2 FQGNSA. This CDR3 is built from 14 residues. The data originate from a study of T cell responses to AZD1222 COVID-19 vaccine. TCRdb keeps only in-frame clones here, not all; method: immunoSEQ multiplex PCR. This table has about 90,000 clones, roughly 90% appearing once. The sequence was obtained from an adult who received the AZD1222 COVID-19 vaccine. The material was peripheral blood, obtained 28 days after the second AZD1222 dose. The chain carries TRBV7-2 and TRBJ1-6; TRBD1 is a possible D gene (5 bases). The CDR3 sequence: CASQGNSYNSPLHF. The CDR3, as DNA: TGTGCCTCTCAGGGAAACTCCTATAATTCACCCCTCCACTTT.